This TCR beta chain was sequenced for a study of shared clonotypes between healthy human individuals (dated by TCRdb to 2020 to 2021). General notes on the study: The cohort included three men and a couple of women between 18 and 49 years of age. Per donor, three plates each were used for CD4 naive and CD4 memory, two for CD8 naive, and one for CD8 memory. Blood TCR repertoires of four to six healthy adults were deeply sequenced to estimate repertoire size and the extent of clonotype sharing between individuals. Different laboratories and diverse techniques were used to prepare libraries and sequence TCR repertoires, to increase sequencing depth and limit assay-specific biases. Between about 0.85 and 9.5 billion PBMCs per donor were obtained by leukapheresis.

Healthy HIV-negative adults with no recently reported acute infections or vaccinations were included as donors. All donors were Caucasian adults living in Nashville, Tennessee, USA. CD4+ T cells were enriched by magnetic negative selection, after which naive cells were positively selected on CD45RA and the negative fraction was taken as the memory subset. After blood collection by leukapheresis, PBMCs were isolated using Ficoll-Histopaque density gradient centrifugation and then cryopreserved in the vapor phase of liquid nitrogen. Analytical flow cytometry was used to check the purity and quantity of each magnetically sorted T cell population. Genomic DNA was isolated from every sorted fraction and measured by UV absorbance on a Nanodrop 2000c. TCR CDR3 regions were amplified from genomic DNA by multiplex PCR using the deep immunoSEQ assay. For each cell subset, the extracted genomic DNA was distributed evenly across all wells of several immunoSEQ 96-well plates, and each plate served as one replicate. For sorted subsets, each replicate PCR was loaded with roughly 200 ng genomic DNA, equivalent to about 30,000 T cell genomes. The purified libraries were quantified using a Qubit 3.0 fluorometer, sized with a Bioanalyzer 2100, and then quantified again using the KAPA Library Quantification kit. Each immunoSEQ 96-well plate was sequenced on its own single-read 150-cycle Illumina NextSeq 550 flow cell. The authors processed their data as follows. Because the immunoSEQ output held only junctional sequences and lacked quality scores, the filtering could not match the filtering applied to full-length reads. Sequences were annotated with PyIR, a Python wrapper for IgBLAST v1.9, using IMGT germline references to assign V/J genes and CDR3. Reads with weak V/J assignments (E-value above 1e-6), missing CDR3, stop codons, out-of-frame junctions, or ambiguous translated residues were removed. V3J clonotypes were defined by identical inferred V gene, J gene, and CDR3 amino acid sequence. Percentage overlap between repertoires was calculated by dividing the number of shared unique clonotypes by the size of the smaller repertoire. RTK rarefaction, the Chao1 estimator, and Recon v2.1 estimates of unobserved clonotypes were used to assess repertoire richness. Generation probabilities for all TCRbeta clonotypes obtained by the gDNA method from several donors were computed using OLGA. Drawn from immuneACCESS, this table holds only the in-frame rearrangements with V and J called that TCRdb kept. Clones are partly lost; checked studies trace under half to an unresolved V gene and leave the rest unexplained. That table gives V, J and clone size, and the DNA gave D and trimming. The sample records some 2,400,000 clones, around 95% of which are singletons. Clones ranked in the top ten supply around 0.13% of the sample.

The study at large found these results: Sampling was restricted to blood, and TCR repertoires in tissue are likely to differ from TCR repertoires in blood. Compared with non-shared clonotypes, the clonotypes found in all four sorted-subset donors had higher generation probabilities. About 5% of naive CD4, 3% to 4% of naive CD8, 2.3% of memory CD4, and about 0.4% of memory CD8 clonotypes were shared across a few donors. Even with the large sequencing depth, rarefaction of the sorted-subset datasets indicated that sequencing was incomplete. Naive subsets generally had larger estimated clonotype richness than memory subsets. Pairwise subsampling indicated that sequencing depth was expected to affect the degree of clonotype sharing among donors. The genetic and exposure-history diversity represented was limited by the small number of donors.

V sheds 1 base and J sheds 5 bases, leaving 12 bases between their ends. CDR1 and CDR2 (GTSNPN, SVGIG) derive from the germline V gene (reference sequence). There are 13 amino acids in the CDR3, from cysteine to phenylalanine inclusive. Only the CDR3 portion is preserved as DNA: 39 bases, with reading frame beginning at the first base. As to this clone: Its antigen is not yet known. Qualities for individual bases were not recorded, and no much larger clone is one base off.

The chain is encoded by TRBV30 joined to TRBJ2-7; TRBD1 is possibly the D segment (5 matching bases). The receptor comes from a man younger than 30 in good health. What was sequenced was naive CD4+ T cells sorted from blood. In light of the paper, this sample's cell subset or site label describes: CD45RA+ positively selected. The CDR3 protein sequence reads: CAWSAFLGDEQYF. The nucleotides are TGTGCCTGGAGTGCCTTTTTAGGGGACGAGCAGTACTTC.